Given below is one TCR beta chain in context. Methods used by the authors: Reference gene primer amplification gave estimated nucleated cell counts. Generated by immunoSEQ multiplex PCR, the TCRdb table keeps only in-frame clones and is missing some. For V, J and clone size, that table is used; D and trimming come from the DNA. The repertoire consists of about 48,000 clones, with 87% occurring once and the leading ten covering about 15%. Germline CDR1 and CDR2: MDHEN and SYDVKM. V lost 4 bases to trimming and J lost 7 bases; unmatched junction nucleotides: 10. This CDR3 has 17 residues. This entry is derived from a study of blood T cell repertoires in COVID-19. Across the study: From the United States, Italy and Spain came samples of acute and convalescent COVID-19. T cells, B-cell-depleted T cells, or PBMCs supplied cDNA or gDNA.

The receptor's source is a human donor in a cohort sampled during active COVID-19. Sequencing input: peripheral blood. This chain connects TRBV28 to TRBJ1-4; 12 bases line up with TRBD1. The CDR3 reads CASSSWDRGRPGEKLFF. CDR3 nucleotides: TGTGCCAGCAGTTCCTGGGACAGGGGGCGCCCCGGTGAAAAACTGTTTTTT.